A selection of T cell receptor beta chains follows, all from one sample in a study of blood T cell repertoires in COVID-19. Some clones are missing from TCRdb's copy, which holds only in-frame ones; the method was immunoSEQ multiplex PCR. The repertoire holds roughly 100,000 clones, with around 74% as singletons. Sequenced input: peripheral blood. Receptors were obtained from a woman aged 70-85 years with acute or convalescent COVID-19. Each CDR3 is given with its conserved first and last residue. A D gene is named only where the DNA matches it firmly. Only some rows state a clone size, as once, few, many or a class for expanded clones.

CDR3nt	CDR3aa	d_gene	abundance	j_gene	v_gene
TGTGCCATCAGTGGGACAGGGGAGACCCAGTACTTC	CAISGTGETQYF	TRBD1	NA	TRBJ2-5	TRBV10-3
TGTGCCAGCAGTCTTCCGGGACAGGGGGACACTGAAGCTTTCTTT	CASSLPGQGDTEAFF	TRBD1	NA	TRBJ1-1	TRBV27
TGTGCCAGCAGTTCTCAGGGTGGGGAGACCCAGTACTTC	CASSSQGGETQYF	NA	NA	TRBJ2-5	TRBV12-3/TRBV12-4
TGTGCCAGCAGTTTATCCGGACAGGGACGCTCCTACGAGCAGTACTTC	CASSLSGQGRSYEQYF	TRBD1	once	TRBJ2-7	TRBV27
TGTGCCAGCAGTTACCGGGGGAGCTCCTATAATTCACCCCTCCACTTT	CASSYRGSSYNSPLHF	NA	NA	TRBJ1-6	TRBV6-2/TRBV6-3
TGTGCCAGCAGCCGCGTAGATAGCGGGCGCCAAGAGACCCAGTACTTC	CASSRVDSGRQETQYF	TRBD2	NA	TRBJ2-5	TRBV3-1/TRBV3-2
TGTGCCAGCAGCGGTCTAGCGGGGGGTAGGGATGAGCAGTTCTTC	CASSGLAGGRDEQFF	TRBD2	NA	TRBJ2-1	TRBV9
TGCGCCAGCAGCTTGAAGGGGCAGCCCTACGAGCAGTACTTC	CASSLKGQPYEQYF	NA	NA	TRBJ2-7	TRBV5-1
TGTGCCAGCAGCCCCCTCGGAGGCGGGGGGGGATACAATGAGCAGTTCTTC	CASSPLGGGGGYNEQFF	TRBD2	NA	TRBJ2-1	TRBV3-1/TRBV3-2
TGTGCCAGTAGTATAGCTAGCGGGGGTGCCCTACGGTATGAGCAGTTCTTC	CASSIASGGALRYEQFF	TRBD2	NA	TRBJ2-1	TRBV19
TGTGCCAGCAGCTTATCGGACGGGAGCAGGGAGACCCAGTACTTC	CASSLSDGSRETQYF	NA	NA	TRBJ2-5	TRBV11-1
TGTGCCAGCAGTTTCGGGGGGAATCAGCCCCAGCATTTT	CASSFGGNQPQHF	NA	few	TRBJ1-5	TRBV12-3/TRBV12-4
TGCGCCAGCAGTGAGTCTCAGAAAGGCTACACCTTC	CASSESQKGYTF	NA	NA	TRBJ1-2	TRBV10-2
TGTGCCAGCAGTTCACGAGGGCTAAATGAAAAACTGTTTTTT	CASSSRGLNEKLFF	NA	NA	TRBJ1-4	TRBV28
TGCGCCAGCAGTGAGTCGTACGATGACAGGTCCGGGAGGGCTTTCTTT	CASSESYDDRSGRAFF	NA	few	TRBJ1-1	TRBV10-1
TGTGCCAGCAGCCAAGAGCTAGCCTCCTACGAGCAGTACTTC	CASSQELASYEQYF	NA	few	TRBJ2-7	TRBV3-1/TRBV3-2
TGTGCCAGCAGCTTTGTATCTAGTCCTGAGACCCAGTACTTC	CASSFVSSPETQYF	NA	NA	TRBJ2-5	TRBV5-6
TGTGCCAGCAGCTTGAGAGGGGGCAAAAATGGCTACACCTTC	CASSLRGGKNGYTF	TRBD1	NA	TRBJ1-2	TRBV13
TGTGCCAGCAGTCTAAGGCGGGGGGGCAGTGAGCAGTTCTTC	CASSLRRGGSEQFF	TRBD2	NA	TRBJ2-1	TRBV2
TGCGCCAGCAGCCAGCAAATGGGGACTTTGCGGGGGGCCAATGAGCAGTTCTTC	CASSQQMGTLRGANEQFF	TRBD2	NA	TRBJ2-1	TRBV5-1
TGTGCCAGCAGTTCCAGGGGGCGCCCGACAGATACGCAGTATTTT	CASSSRGRPTDTQYF	TRBD1	NA	TRBJ2-3	TRBV27
TGCACCAGCAGCCAAGAGAAGACTAGCGGGGGTTACAACACCGGGGAGCTGTTTTTT	CTSSQEKTSGGYNTGELFF	NA	NA	TRBJ2-2	TRBV1
TGTGCCTGGAGTGTAAGGGGGTTTGAGACCCAGTACTTC	CAWSVRGFETQYF	NA	NA	TRBJ2-5	TRBV30
TGTGCCTGGGCCCGGGACAGGACCTCCTACGAGCAGTACTTC	CAWARDRTSYEQYF	TRBD1	NA	TRBJ2-7	TRBV30
TGTGCCAGCAGCCAAGCAAGTACTCGTCAGCCCCAGCATTTT	CASSQASTRQPQHF	NA	NA	TRBJ1-5	TRBV14
TGTGCCAGCAGCTCCCGGGACACCAACACCGGGGAGCTGTTTTTT	CASSSRDTNTGELFF	NA	NA	TRBJ2-2	TRBV11-3
TGCAGTGCTAGTCTGCGACTAGCGGGGATATACGATGAGCAGTTCTTC	CSASLRLAGIYDEQFF	TRBD2	NA	TRBJ2-1	TRBV20-1
TGTGCCAGCAGACTAGACAGGGTCAGGAGCACTGAAGCTTTCTTT	CASRLDRVRSTEAFF	TRBD1	few	TRBJ1-1	TRBV11-1
TGTGCCACCAGCAGCCTACAGGGTCGAGACATTCAGTACTTC	CATSSLQGRDIQYF	NA	NA	TRBJ2-4	TRBV15
TGCGCCGCGTCCGACGGGGGTTCCTACAATGAGCAGTTCTTC	CAASDGGSYNEQFF	NA	few	TRBJ2-1	TRBV10-1
TGTGCCAGAAGCTTAAGGGGCAGCTATGGCTACACCTTC	CARSLRGSYGYTF	NA	NA	TRBJ1-2	TRBV5-3
TGTGCCAGCTCACCCCGAGACCGGGACAACGCCGAGCAGTACTTC	CASSPRDRDNAEQYF	NA	NA	TRBJ2-7	TRBV18
TGTGCCAGTCAAGTTAGGGGGGGCTCTATGGGGACCCAGTACTTC	CASQVRGGSMGTQYF	NA	few	TRBJ2-5	TRBV19
TGTGCCAGCAGCCTTAGCGGGGGGCTCTCCTACGAGCAGTACTTC	CASSLSGGLSYEQYF	TRBD2	NA	TRBJ2-7	TRBV5-6
TGTGCCAGCAGCCAACAGGGTTATAATTCACCCCTCCACTTT	CASSQQGYNSPLHF	NA	once	TRBJ1-6	TRBV3-1/TRBV3-2
TGCGCCAGCAGCTTGAACACAGGAAACATTCAGTACTTC	CASSLNTGNIQYF	NA	NA	TRBJ2-4	TRBV5-1
TGTGCCAGCAGGCGGTTGGGACAGGGCTTCACAGATACGCAGTATTTT	CASRRLGQGFTDTQYF	TRBD1	once	TRBJ2-3	TRBV4-2
TGTGCCAGCAGCCGCCCGGCGGGGGCTCTCACAGATACGCAGTATTTT	CASSRPAGALTDTQYF	NA	once	TRBJ2-3	TRBV5-6
TGTGCCAGCAGCCTGGCCTCACAGGGGCGCACTGAAGCTTTCTTT	CASSLASQGRTEAFF	TRBD1	many	TRBJ1-1	TRBV27
TGTGCCAGCAGCGTGGCTACTAGCGGAGATACGCAGTATTTT	CASSVATSGDTQYF	TRBD2	NA	TRBJ2-3	TRBV9
TGTGCCAGCAGTTTAGCTCGTAATCAGCCCCAGCATTTT	CASSLARNQPQHF	NA	NA	TRBJ1-5	TRBV12-3/TRBV12-4
TGTGCCACCAGCAGAGATAGGGCAGGGTTGTCCGGAAACACCATATATTTT	CATSRDRAGLSGNTIYF	NA	NA	TRBJ1-3	TRBV15
TGTGCCAGCAGTGAAATGACAGGGAGTCAGGGCTACACCTTC	CASSEMTGSQGYTF	TRBD1	NA	TRBJ1-2	TRBV6-1
TGTGCCAGCAGCCCAAGGGGGACAGCTCACTACGAGCAGTACTTC	CASSPRGTAHYEQYF	TRBD1	NA	TRBJ2-7	TRBV7-6
TGTGCCAGCACTAAGGGGGATGGCTACACCTTC	CASTKGDGYTF	NA	NA	TRBJ1-2	TRBV25-1
TGTGCCAGCAGTGCTATGGGGGGAAGAGACTATGGCTACACCTTC	CASSAMGGRDYGYTF	NA	many	TRBJ1-2	TRBV2
TGTGCCAGCAGCGCCGAGACTAGCGGGGATTACAATGAGCAGTTCTTC	CASSAETSGDYNEQFF	TRBD2	NA	TRBJ2-1	TRBV7-2
TGCGCCAGCAGCCCCTTACTCCGCTCCTACAATGAGCAGTTCTTC	CASSPLLRSYNEQFF	NA	NA	TRBJ2-1	TRBV4-1
TGTGCCAGCAGCTCGGGACAGGGTCGACTCGAGCAGTACTTC	CASSSGQGRLEQYF	TRBD1	NA	TRBJ2-7	TRBV11-2
TGTGCCAGCTCACCAACCCAGGGTGAAGGCTCTGAAGCTTTCTTT	CASSPTQGEGSEAFF	NA	NA	TRBJ1-1	TRBV18
TGTGCCAGCAGCGGGCATAGCGGAACCTACGAGCAGTACTTC	CASSGHSGTYEQYF	NA	NA	TRBJ2-7	TRBV9
TGTGCCAGCAGCCAACTCCGGGACAGGGAACGCGAGCAGTACTTC	CASSQLRDREREQYF	TRBD1	NA	TRBJ2-7	TRBV11-2